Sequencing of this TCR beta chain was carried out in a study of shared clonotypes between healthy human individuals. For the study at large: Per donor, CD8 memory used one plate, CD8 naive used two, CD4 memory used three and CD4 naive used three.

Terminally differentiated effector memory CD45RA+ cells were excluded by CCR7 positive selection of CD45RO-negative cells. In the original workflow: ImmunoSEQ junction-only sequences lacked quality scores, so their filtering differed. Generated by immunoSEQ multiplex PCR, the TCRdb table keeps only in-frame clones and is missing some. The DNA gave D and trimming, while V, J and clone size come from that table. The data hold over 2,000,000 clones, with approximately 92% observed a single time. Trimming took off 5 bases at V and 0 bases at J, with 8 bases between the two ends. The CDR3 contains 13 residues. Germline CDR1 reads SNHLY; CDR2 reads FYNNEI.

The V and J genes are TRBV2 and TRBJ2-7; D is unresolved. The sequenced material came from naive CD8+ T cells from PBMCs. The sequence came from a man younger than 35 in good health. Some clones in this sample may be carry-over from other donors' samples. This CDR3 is CASSSGLSYEQYF. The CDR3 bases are TGTGCCAGCAGTAGTGGGCTCTCCTACGAGCAGTACTTC.